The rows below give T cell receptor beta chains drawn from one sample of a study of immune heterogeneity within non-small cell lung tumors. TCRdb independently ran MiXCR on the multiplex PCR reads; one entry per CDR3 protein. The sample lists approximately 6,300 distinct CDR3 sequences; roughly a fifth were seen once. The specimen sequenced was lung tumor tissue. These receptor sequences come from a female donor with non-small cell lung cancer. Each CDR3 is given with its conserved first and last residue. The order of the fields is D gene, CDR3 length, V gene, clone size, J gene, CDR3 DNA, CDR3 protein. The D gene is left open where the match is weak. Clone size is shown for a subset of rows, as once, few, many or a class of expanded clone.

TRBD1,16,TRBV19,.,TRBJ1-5,TGTGCCAGTAAGATCGGGGGGACAGGGGGCAATCAGCCCCAGCATTTT,CASKIGGTGGNQPQHF
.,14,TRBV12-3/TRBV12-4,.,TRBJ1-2,TGTGCCAGCAATTTAGCAGGAGGGGTAGGTGGCTACACCTTC,CASNLAGGVGGYTF
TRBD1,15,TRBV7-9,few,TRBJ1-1,TGTGCCAGCAGCCCTTACCGGACAGGAGACACTGAAGCTTTCTTT,CASSPYRTGDTEAFF
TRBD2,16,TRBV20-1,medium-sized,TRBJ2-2,TGCAGTGCTAGAGATCGGGGCGGGAGTGGTACCGGGGAGCTGTTTTTT,CSARDRGGSGTGELFF
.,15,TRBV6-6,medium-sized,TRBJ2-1,TGTGCCAGCAGTTACCTGGTGGGTGGAGGTAATGAGCAGTTCTTC,CASSYLVGGGNEQFF
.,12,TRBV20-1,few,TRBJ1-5,TGCAGTGCTCCCTCACGAGGTCAGCCCCAGCATTTT,CSAPSRGQPQHF
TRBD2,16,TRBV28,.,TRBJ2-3,TGTGCCAGCAGTGTAACTCTAGCGGGAGGTTCAGATACGCAGTATTTT,CASSVTLAGGSDTQYF
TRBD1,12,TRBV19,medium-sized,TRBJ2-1,TGTGCCAGCGGGACAGCCTACAATGAGCAGTTCTTC,CASGTAYNEQFF
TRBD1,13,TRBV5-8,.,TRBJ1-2,TGTGCCAGCACCCCGACAGGGGTTGGTGGCTACACCTTC,CASTPTGVGGYTF
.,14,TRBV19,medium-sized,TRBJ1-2,TGTGCCAGTAGGTCGTCTCTACCGAGGGATGGCTACACCTTC,CASRSSLPRDGYTF
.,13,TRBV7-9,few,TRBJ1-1,TGTGCCAGCAGCTTAGTCAGGAACACTGAAGCTTTCTTT,CASSLVRNTEAFF
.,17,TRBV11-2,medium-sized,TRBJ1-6,TGTGCCAGCAGCTTAAGGGGGGCGAGCTCCTATAATTCACCCCTCCACTTT,CASSLRGASSYNSPLHF
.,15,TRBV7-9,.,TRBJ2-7,TGTCCCAGCAGCTTAGTACCAGGCGGGTGGGACGAGCAGTACTTC,CPSSLVPGGWDEQYF
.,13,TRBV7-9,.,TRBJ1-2,TGTGCCAGCAGCTTAGTAGGCGGTTATGGCTACACCTTC,CASSLVGGYGYTF
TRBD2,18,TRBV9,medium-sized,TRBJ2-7,TGTGCCAGCAGCGTAGCTCCGACTAGCGGGAGGCCTCCCTACGAGCAGTACTTC,CASSVAPTSGRPPYEQYF
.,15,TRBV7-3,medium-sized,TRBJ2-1,TGTGCCAGCAGCTCCTCCCTTACTAGTAACCGTGAGCAGTTCTTC,CASSSSLTSNREQFF
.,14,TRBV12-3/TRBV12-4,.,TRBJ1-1,TGTGCCAGCAGCGACGACAGTGGGGGGACTGAAGCTTTCTTT,CASSDDSGGTEAFF
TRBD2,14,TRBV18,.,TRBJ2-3,TGTGCCAGCTCCAGAGCGGGAGCCGGAGATACGCAGTATTTT,CASSRAGAGDTQYF
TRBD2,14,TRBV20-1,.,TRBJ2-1,TGCAGTGGTAGTGGACTAGCGGGGTACAATGAGCAGTTCTTC,CSGSGLAGYNEQFF
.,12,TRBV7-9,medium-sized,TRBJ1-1,TGTGCCAGCAGACACGGGAACACTGAAGCTTTCTTT,CASRHGNTEAFF
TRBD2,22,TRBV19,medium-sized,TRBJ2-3,TGTGCCAGTAACAACCCGAGAGGGACTAGCGGGGATTCCAATAGAGGTGCAGATACGCAGTATTTT,CASNNPRGTSGDSNRGADTQYF
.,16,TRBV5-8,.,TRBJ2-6,TGTGCCAGCAGCTTGTGGGCGGGGAGCGGGGCCAACGTCCTGACTTTC,CASSLWAGSGANVLTF
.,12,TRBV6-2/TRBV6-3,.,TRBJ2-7,TGTGCCACCTGGTCCGGTGAGTACGAGCAGTACTTC,CATWSGEYEQYF
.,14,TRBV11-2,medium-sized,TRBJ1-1,TGTGCCAGCAGCTTAGTTCTGGTCGGCACTGAAGCTTTCTTT,CASSLVLVGTEAFF
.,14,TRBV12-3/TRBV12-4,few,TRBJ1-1,TGTGCCAGCAGTTTCCGGCAGGGCGGCACTGAAGCTTTCTTT,CASSFRQGGTEAFF
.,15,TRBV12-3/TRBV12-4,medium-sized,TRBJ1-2,TGTGCCAGCAGTTTAGCGCGCGGACCGAACTATGGCTACACCTTC,CASSLARGPNYGYTF
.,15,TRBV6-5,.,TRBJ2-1,TGTGCCAGCAGTTATGGAGGGAGCGGGTACAATGAGCAGTTCTTC,CASSYGGSGYNEQFF
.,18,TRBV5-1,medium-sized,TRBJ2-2,TGCGCCAGCAGCCGTGAGGATTTTGGGAGTTGGAGCACCGGGGAGCTGTTTTTT,CASSREDFGSWSTGELFF
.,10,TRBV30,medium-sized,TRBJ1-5,TGTGCCTGGAGTAGGAAGCCCCAGCATTTT,CAWSRKPQHF
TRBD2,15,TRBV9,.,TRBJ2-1,TGTGCCAGCAGCCCAACTAGCGGGGCTTACAATGAGCAGTTCTTC,CASSPTSGAYNEQFF
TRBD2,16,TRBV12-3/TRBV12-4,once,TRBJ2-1,TGTGCCAGCAGTCCCCCCCTAGCGGCCAAGGTGAATGAGCAGTTCTTC,CASSPPLAAKVNEQFF
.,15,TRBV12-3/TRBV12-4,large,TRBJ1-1,TGTGCCAGCAGCCCGGGGAGTGGGGTGGACACTGAAGCTTTCTTT,CASSPGSGVDTEAFF
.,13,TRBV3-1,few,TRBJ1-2,TGTGCCAGCAGCCAAGCAACCGGGGATAGCTACACCTTC,CASSQATGDSYTF
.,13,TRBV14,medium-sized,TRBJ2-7,TGTGCCAGCAGCCAAGATCTGAGAGGAGAGCAGTACTTC,CASSQDLRGEQYF
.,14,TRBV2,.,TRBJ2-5,TGTGCCAGCAGCAAAACGACAGTCCAAGAGACCCAGTACTTC,CASSKTTVQETQYF
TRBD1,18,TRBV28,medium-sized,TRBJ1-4,TGTGCCAGCACGATAAGGAGGGGGCGGAGAACAACTAATGAAAAACTGTTTTTT,CASTIRRGRRTTNEKLFF
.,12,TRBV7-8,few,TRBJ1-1,TGTGCCAGCAGCCAGGGGTTGCATAAAGCTTTCTTT,CASSQGLHKAFF
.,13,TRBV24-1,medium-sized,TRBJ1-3,TGTGCCACCAGTGCCATAACTGGAAACACCATATATTTT,CATSAITGNTIYF
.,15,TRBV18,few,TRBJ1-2,TGTGCCAGCTCCCCCGCACAGTTGGGGGGGAATGGCTACACCTTC,CASSPAQLGGNGYTF
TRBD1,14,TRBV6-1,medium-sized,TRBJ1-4,TGTGCCAGCAGGGGACAGGGGACGAATGAAAAACTGTTTTTT,CASRGQGTNEKLFF
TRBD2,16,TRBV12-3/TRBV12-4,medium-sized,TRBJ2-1,TGTGCCAGCAGTTCCTCAGCGGGAGGGCCGGGCAATGAGCAGTTCTTC,CASSSSAGGPGNEQFF
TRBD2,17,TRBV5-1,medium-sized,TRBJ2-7,TGCGCCAGCAGCTTGGAGGGGACTAGTCTAAGCTCCTACGAGCAGTACTTC,CASSLEGTSLSSYEQYF
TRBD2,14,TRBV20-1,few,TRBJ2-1,TGCAGTGCTACGTCCTTTAGCGGGGATAATGAGCAGTTCTTC,CSATSFSGDNEQFF
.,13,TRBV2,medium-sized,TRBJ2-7,TGTGCCAGCAGTGCCAGGAATTTAGGCGAGCAGTACTTC,CASSARNLGEQYF
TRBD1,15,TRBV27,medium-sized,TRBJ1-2,TGTGCCAGCAGTTTATCCGGACAGGTTGGAACCCTCTACACCTTC,CASSLSGQVGTLYTF
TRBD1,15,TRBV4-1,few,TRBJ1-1,TGCGCCAGCAGTCAGGGGGGAACAAGGAACACTGAAGCTTTCTTT,CASSQGGTRNTEAFF
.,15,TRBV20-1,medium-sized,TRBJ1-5,TGCAGTGCTAGACCAGGGGTGGGCCTCAATCAGCCCCAGCATTTT,CSARPGVGLNQPQHF
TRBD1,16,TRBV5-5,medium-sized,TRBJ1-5,TGTGCCAGCAGCTTGGAGGGTAGGGCAGGGGGGGAGCCCCAGCATTTT,CASSLEGRAGGEPQHF
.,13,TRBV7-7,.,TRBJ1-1,TGTGCTAGCAGTAGAGGGCGGGACACTGAAGCTTTCTTT,CASSRGRDTEAFF
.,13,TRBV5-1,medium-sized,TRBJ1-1,TGCGCCAGCAGTCTGGGGGGGGGCGCTGAAGCTTTCTTT,CASSLGGGAEAFF
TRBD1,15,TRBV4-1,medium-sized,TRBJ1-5,TGCGCCAGCAGCCAACAGGGGGTCATTTCACAGCCCCAGCATTTT,CASSQQGVISQPQHF
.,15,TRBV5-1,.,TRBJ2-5,TGCGCCAGCAGCCCTACTAGGGGTAGTCAAGAGACCCAGTACTTC,CASSPTRGSQETQYF
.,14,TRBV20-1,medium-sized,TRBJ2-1,TGCAGTGCTGGACTAGGGACAATTGGTAATGAGCAGTTCTTC,CSAGLGTIGNEQFF